This entry lists 25 T cell receptor beta chains sequenced from one sample in a study of PD-1 blockade in classical Hodgkin lymphoma. Here immunoSEQ multiplex PCR was the method, and the copy in TCRdb shows in-frame clones only, minus some. The sample consists of 13,000 to 15,000 clones, more than 75% of them appearing once. All trial patients relapsed after autologous stem cell transplantation. The source material was peripheral blood mononuclear cells (PBMCs), sampled at baseline. These receptors came from a human donor with classical Hodgkin lymphoma.

The rearrangement uses TRBV29-1 and TRBJ2-3; tentatively, D is TRBD1 or TRBD2 (5 bases each). The CDR3 runs 14 residues. Trimming stripped 3 bases from V and 1 base from J, with 11 bases between. CDR1 and CDR2 (germline): SQVTM, ANQGSEA. In DNA form, the CDR3 reads TGCAGCGTTGAGGGGGTGATGGGCACAGATACGCAGTATTTT. This encodes CSVEGVMGTDTQYF.

Only one count was recorded for this clone. The chain is built from TRBV7-9 and TRBJ2-5; TRBD2 aligns across 7 bases. Germline values: CDR1 SEHNR, CDR2 FQNEAQ (reference sequence). Unmatched junction bases numbered 1, after V lost 1 base and J lost 2 bases. The CDR3 consists of 14 residues. CDR3 nucleotides: TGTGCCAGCAGCTTAGGACTAGCACAAGAGACCCAGTACTTC. Amino acids: CASSLGLAQETQYF.

The table lists this clone with a few counts. The chain uses TRBV5-4 and TRBJ2-2, with TRBD2 matching over 7 bases. CDR1 is SGHNT, CDR2 YYREEE, per germline (reference sequence). This CDR3 contains 15 residues. The V segment lost 0 bases and the J segment 5 bases; nucleotides outside the gene matches: 4. CDR3 nucleotide sequence: TGTGCCAGCAGCTTGGATGGGGGAGGGACCGGGGAGCTGTTTTTT. It is translated as CASSLDGGGTGELFF. Based on the CDR3 plus reference TRBV5-4 and TRBJ2-2, the full variable domain is ETGVTQSPTHLIKTRGQQVTLRCSSQSGHNTVSWYQQALGQGPQFIFQYYREEENGRGNFPPRFSGLQFPNYSSELNVNALELDDSALYLCASSLDGGGTGELFFGEGSRLTVL.

This chain uses TRBV5-5 with TRBJ2-7, with D perhaps TRBD1 (6 bases). V lost 2 bases and J 2 bases, leaving 14 bases between the germline ends. This CDR3 has 15 amino acids. Germline assignment: CDR1 SGHKS and CDR2 YYEKEE (reference sequence). CDR3 DNA sequence: TGTGCCAGCAGCTTATTCGGGACACAAGCCTACGAGCAGTACTTC. Its translation: CASSLFGTQAYEQYF.

The chain carries TRBV7-3 and TRBJ2-5, with D perhaps TRBD1 (6 bases). The J call may be incorrect, as the DNA end agrees better with TRBJ2-7. CDR1 is SGHTA and CDR2 is FQGTGA in the germline V gene. The CDR3 loop spans 14 amino acids. This chain's CDR3 is CASSLQQGFYEQYF. The CDR3 DNA reads as TGTGCCAGCAGCTTACAGCAGGGGTTCTACGAGCAGTACTTC.

V usage is TRBV2 and J usage is TRBJ1-5, with 8 bases matching TRBD1. V lost 6 bases to trimming and J lost 11 bases; unmatched junction nucleotides: 21. Germline-derived CDR1 and CDR2 are SNHLY and FYNNEI. The CDR3 is 17 amino acids. CDR3 DNA: TGTGCCAGCAGCCCCTGGGGACAGGTGGTCAGGTGGTCCGCCCAGCATTTT. Encoded protein: CASSPWGQVVRWSAQHF.

The rearrangement joins TRBV27 to TRBJ2-1; 9 nucleotides line up with TRBD1. Germline assignment: CDR1 MNHEY and CDR2 SMNVEV (reference sequence). V shed 3 bases, J shed 0 bases, and the junction held 15 bases outside the gene matches. The CDR3 contains 20 residues. The CDR3 reads CASSLDPGQGTLSSYNEQFF. The CDR3 DNA reads as TGTGCCAGCAGTTTGGATCCCGGACAGGGGACCTTGAGCTCCTACAATGAGCAGTTCTTC.

J is TRBJ2-5 and V is TRBV7-9; D tentatively fits TRBD1 or TRBD2 (6 bases each). The V gene lost 4 bases and the J gene lost 1 base, with 10 bases spanning the gap. Germline V lookup: CDR1 SEHNR, CDR2 FQNEAQ (reference sequence). The CDR3 loop spans 14 amino acids. CDR3 sequence: CASSSQGLQETQYF. Written as DNA, the CDR3 is TGTGCCAGCAGCTCACAGGGACTCCAAGAGACCCAGTACTTC.

V usage is TRBV5-1 and J usage is TRBJ2-5; D remains unclear. Germline V gene sequence: CDR1 SGHRS, CDR2 YFSETQ. V was clipped by 3 bases and J by 9 bases, with 9 bases between them. CDR3 size: 11 residues. Written as DNA, the CDR3 is TGCGCCAGCAGCTGGCAGGCGGCCCAGTACTTC. This encodes CASSWQAAQYF.

This clone came up a few times. V gene TRBV18 combines with J gene TRBJ2-4; D gene ambiguous. The CDR3 is made up of 16 amino acids. V was cut by 3 bases and J by 9 bases, with 21 bases left in between. Germline loops: CDR1 KGHSH, CDR2 LQKENI. In nucleotides, the CDR3 is TGTGCCAGCTCACCCCCGGTCCGTACGGATCAGCTCATTCAGTACTTC. It codes for CASSPPVRTDQLIQYF.

This chain connects TRBV7-6 to TRBJ2-1, with D hard to call. The CDR3 spans 11 residues. The V and J ends lost 2 bases and 5 bases respectively, with 1 base between them. Germline V gene data show CDR1 as SGHVS and CDR2 as FNYEAQ. The CDR3 is CASSLNNEQFF. The DNA of the CDR3 is TGTGCCAGCAGCTTAAACAATGAGCAGTTCTTC.

This sequence joins TRBV7-3 and TRBJ2-1; no clear D. The ends were cut back, 5 bases at V and 0 bases at J, with 11 bases in the middle. Germline CDR1 SGHTA, CDR2 FQGTGA. The CDR3 is 15 residues long. The CDR3, as DNA: TGTGCCAGCAGCAGTTACAAGAGCTCCTACAATGAGCAGTTCTTC. This codes for CASSSYKSSYNEQFF. Full variable domain (outside the CDR3, taken from reference TRBV7-3 and TRBJ2-1): GAGVSQTPSNKVTEKGKYVELRCDPISGHTALYWYRQSLGQGPEFLIYFQGTGAADDSGLPNDRFFAVRPEGSVSTLKIQRTERGDSAVYLCASSSYKSSYNEQFFGPGTRLTVL.

The rearrangement links TRBV7-6 to TRBJ2-1, with D tentatively TRBD2 (6 bases). This CDR3 has 15 amino acids. Germline CDR1 and CDR2: SGHVS and FNYEAQ. Between the trimmed V and J ends, which lost 1 base and 10 bases, there was a span of 17 bases. CDR3 DNA sequence: TGTGCCAGCAGCTTAGATCTCGATTGGGGGAGGGAGCAGTTCTTC. Its protein product is CASSLDLDWGREQFF. The complete variable domain, with remaining parts taken from reference TRBV7-6 and TRBJ2-1, reads GAGVSQSPRYKVTKRGQDVALRCDPISGHVSLYWYRQALGQGPEFLTYFNYEAQQDKSGLPNDRFSAERPEGSISTLTIQRTEQRDSAMYRCASSLDLDWGREQFFGPGTRLTVL.

The gene calls are TRBV11-3 and TRBJ2-2; 11 bases match TRBD2. Germline V gene lookup returns CDR1 SGHNT and CDR2 YENEEA. The CDR3 sequence is 16 residues long. The J segment lost 5 bases and the V segment lost 5 bases, leaving 7 bases of the junction unmatched. CDR3 sequence reads: CASSKTSGRGTGELFF. CDR3 DNA sequence: TGTGCCAGCAGCAAAACTAGCGGGAGAGGAACCGGGGAGCTGTTTTTT.

This rearrangement joins TRBV19 to TRBJ1-5; D is possibly TRBD1 (5 bases). Germline V gives CDR1 LNHDA, CDR2 SQIVND (reference sequence). Trimming left V 6 bases short and J 3 bases short, with 18 bases between. The CDR3 contains 16 residues. CDR3 residues: CASRPYTRGPNQPQHF. The CDR3 bases are TGTGCCAGTAGGCCCTACACCCGGGGCCCCAATCAGCCCCAGCATTTT.

This clone occurred a few times. The chain joins TRBV6-6 to TRBJ1-5; D is perhaps TRBD1 (6 bases). The CDR3 has 12 residues. CDR1 is MNHNY and CDR2 is SVGAGI in the germline V gene (reference sequence). Trimming removed 2 bases from V and 12 bases from J, with 11 bases in between. CDR3 sequence: CASSYPRQVQHF. In DNA, the CDR3 is TGTGCCAGCAGTTACCCCCGACAGGTCCAGCATTTT.

V usage is TRBV13 and J usage is TRBJ2-5; 7 bases agree with TRBD1. This CDR3 comprises 15 residues. Germline trimming cut 5 bases from V and 0 bases from J; bases unmatched to any gene: 6. Germline V gene lookup returns CDR1 PRHDT and CDR2 FYEKMQ (reference sequence). CDR3 amino acids: CASSLQQGYQETQYF. In nucleotides, the CDR3 is TGTGCCAGCAGCCTTCAACAGGGGTACCAAGAGACCCAGTACTTC.

The chain recombines TRBV30 with TRBJ1-5, with D unclear. CDR3 length: 14 amino acids. The ends were cut back, 0 bases at V and 9 bases at J, with 15 bases in the middle. CDR1 is GTSNPN, CDR2 SVGIG, per germline (reference sequence). CDR3: CAWSVQTRRWPQHF. Written as DNA, the CDR3 is TGTGCCTGGAGTGTACAGACACGGAGATGGCCCCAGCATTTT.

This clone occurred a few times. This rearrangement joins TRBV27 to TRBJ2-7; 8 nucleotides match TRBD2. Germline CDR1 MNHEY, CDR2 SMNVEV (reference sequence). V shed 7 bases, J shed 2 bases, and the junction held 7 bases outside the gene matches. This CDR3 spans 14 amino acids. CDR3 region: CASIPLAGPYEQYF. CDR3 DNA sequence: TGTGCCAGCATTCCTTTAGCGGGACCCTACGAGCAGTACTTC.

The V and J genes are TRBV9 and TRBJ2-6; D not resolved. The CDR3 has 15 residues. V dropped 2 bases and J dropped 0 bases, with 6 bases sitting between them. Germline CDR1 and CDR2: SGDLS and YYNGEE. The CDR3 bases are TGTGCCAGCAGCGTCGGCGGCTCTGGGGCCAACGTCCTGACTTTC. Its protein product is CASSVGGSGANVLTF.

The chain uses TRBV15 and TRBJ1-6; maybe TRBD1 (5 bases). Between the trimmed V and J ends, which lost 3 bases and 6 bases, there was a span of 18 bases. This CDR3 region has 17 residues. From germline, CDR1 is LNHNV and CDR2 YYDKDF (reference sequence). The CDR3, as DNA: TGTGCCACCAGCAGGGCAGAGGGGTCAGAGCTTAATTCACCCCTCCACTTT. Its translation: CATSRAEGSELNSPLHF. The variable domain in full, with the rest retrieved from reference TRBV15 and TRBJ1-6, is DAMVIQNPRYQVTQFGKPVTLSCSQTLNHNVMYWYQQKSSQAPKLLFHYYDKDFNNEADTPDNFQSRRPNTSFCFLDIRSPGLGDTAMYLCATSRAEGSELNSPLHFGNGTRLTVT.

This sequence joins TRBV7-9 and TRBJ2-7, with a tentative D call TRBD2 (6 bases). V dropped 10 bases and J dropped 4 bases, with 26 bases sitting between them. CDR1 SEHNR and CDR2 FQNEAQ come from the germline V gene (reference sequence). CDR3 length: 16 residues. CDR3 in amino acids: CATDGLRRGPLYEQYF. The DNA for the CDR3 is TGTGCCACCGATGGGTTGCGGAGGGGTCCTTTATACGAGCAGTACTTC.

The gene calls are TRBV5-5 and TRBJ1-5, with 7 bases aligning to TRBD1. V dropped 3 bases and J dropped 6; count of bases not matched to a gene: 3. Germline values: CDR1 SGHKS, CDR2 YYEKEE (reference sequence). This CDR3 region has 13 residues. The CDR3 region has the DNA TGTGCCAGCAGCTCCAGGGGGAGTCAGCCCCAGCATTTT. Translation: CASSSRGSQPQHF.

CDR3 loop: CASSPGQDLEQYF. CDR3 DNA sequence: TGTGCCAGCAGTCCCGGACAGGATCTCGAGCAGTACTTC. V is TRBV28 and J is TRBJ2-7, with 7 bases aligning to TRBD1. The CDR3 consists of 13 residues. The ends lost 5 bases at V and 6 bases at J; junction bases unmatched: 7. Germline CDR1 is MDHEN and CDR2 is SYDVKM.

The chain is built from TRBV7-6 and TRBJ2-7; possibly TRBD1 for D (6 bases). Per the germline V gene, CDR1 is SGHVS and CDR2 is FNYEAQ. The CDR3 contains 14 residues. V lost 1 base to trimming and J lost 2 bases, with 9 bases between them. This chain's CDR3 is CASSLGWDTYEQYF. CDR3 coding DNA: TGTGCCAGCAGCTTAGGGTGGGACACCTACGAGCAGTACTTC.